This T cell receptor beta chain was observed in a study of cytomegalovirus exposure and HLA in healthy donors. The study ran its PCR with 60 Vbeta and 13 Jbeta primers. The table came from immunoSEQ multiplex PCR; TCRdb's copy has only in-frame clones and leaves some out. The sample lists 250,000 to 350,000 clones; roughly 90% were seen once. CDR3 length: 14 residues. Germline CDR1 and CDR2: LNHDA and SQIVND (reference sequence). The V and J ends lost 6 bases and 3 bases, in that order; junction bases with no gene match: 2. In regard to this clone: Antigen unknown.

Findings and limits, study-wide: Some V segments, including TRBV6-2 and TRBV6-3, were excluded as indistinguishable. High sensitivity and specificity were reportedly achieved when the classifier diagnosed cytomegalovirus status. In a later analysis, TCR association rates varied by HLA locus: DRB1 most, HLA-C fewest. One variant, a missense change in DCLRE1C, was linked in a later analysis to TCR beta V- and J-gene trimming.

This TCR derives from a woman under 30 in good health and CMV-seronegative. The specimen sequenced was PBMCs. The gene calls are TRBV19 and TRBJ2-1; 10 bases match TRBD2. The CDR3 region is CASRERGGYNEQFF. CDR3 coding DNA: TGTGCCAGTAGGGAGCGGGGGGGCTACAATGAGCAGTTCTTC.